Below, 10 T cell receptor beta chains from the same sample are listed, as sequenced in a study of beta chain features in type 1 diabetes. Their specific antigens are unknown. Study observations and caveats: In every one of the four CD4+ subsets, TCRB CDR3s were moderately but significantly shorter in Type 1 diabetes patients.

The entirety of the isolated RNA underwent reverse transcription, so expressed TCRB transcripts were sequenced. Clones were sequenced by immunoSEQ multiplex PCR, and TCRdb holds only the in-frame ones, with some missing. The sample lists 300,000 to 450,000 clones; over 10% were seen once. Sample: naive CD4+ T cells from blood. The receptors derive from a woman aged 18 to 35 with type 1 diabetes.

The rearrangement uses TRBV11-2 and TRBJ1-2, with D maybe TRBD1 (5 bases). CDR1 SGHAT and CDR2 FQNNGV come from the germline V gene. This CDR3 comprises 12 residues. V was clipped by 2 bases and J by 8 bases, with 9 bases between them. The CDR3, as DNA: TGTGCCAGCAGCTTATTGGAGGGGGGCTACACCTTC. Amino acids: CASSLLEGGYTF.

This chain connects TRBV5-1 to TRBJ1-2, with D hard to call. The germline V gene has CDR1 SGHRS and CDR2 YFSETQ. The CDR3 has 15 residues. V gave up 1 base and J gave up 6 bases, with 16 bases separating them. The CDR3 region is CASSLIGSSKDGYTF. The CDR3 nucleotides are TGCGCCAGCAGCTTGATTGGGAGTTCCAAAGATGGCTACACCTTC. Combining the CDR3 with reference TRBV5-1 and TRBJ1-2 gives the whole variable domain KAGVTQTPRYLIKTRGQQVTLSCSPISGHRSVSWYQQTPGQGLQFLFEYFSETQRNKGNFPGRFSGRQFSNSRSEMNVSTLELGDSALYLCASSLIGSSKDGYTFGSGTRLTVV.

The V and J genes are TRBV9 and TRBJ1-1; 7 bases line up with TRBD1. The CDR3 is 16 residues long. Trimming cost V 4 bases and J 3 bases; bases outside gene matches: 12. Germline CDR1 reads SGDLS; CDR2 reads YYNGEE. The CDR3: CASSKLWDRGYTEAFF. As DNA, the CDR3 is TGTGCCAGCAGCAAATTATGGGACAGAGGGTACACTGAAGCTTTCTTT. Complete variable domain (other parts from reference TRBV9 and TRBJ1-1): DSGVTQTPKHLITATGQRVTLRCSPRSGDLSVYWYQQSLDQGLQFLIQYYNGEERAKGNILERFSAQQFPDLHSELNLSSLELGDSALYFCASSKLWDRGYTEAFFGQGTRLTVV.

This clone was counted only a few times. A junction end diverges from the germline sequence, so it may reflect a read error. CDR3 in amino acids: CASSERQGNAEAFF. CDR3 bases: TGTGCCAGCAGTGAAAGACAGGGGAACGCTGAAGCTTTCTTT. The chain joins TRBV6-4 to TRBJ1-1, with TRBD1 matching over 8 bases. This CDR3 is 14 amino acids long. Germline values: CDR1 MRHNA, CDR2 SNTAGT.

This clone was found a few times. The rearrangement joins TRBV30 to TRBJ2-7; D remains ambiguous. This CDR3 has 12 amino acids. V gave up 3 bases and J gave up 3 bases, with 9 bases separating them. Germline CDR1 and CDR2: GTSNPN and SVGIG (reference sequence). CDR3 sequence: CAWSGGSYEQYF. The CDR3, as DNA: TGTGCCTGGAGCGGCGGTAGCTACGAGCAGTACTTC.

This chain links TRBV27 with TRBJ2-7; 7 positions agree with TRBD1. CDR1 is MNHEY, CDR2 SMNVEV, per germline (reference sequence). V gave up 4 bases and J gave up 9 bases; unmatched junction bases: 9. The CDR3 totals 13 residues. This CDR3 is CASSSRSYRGQYF. For the CDR3, the DNA is TGTGCCAGCAGTTCAAGGAGCTACAGGGGGCAGTACTTC.

This clone has a handful of counts. The chain combines TRBV21-1 with TRBJ2-1; the table's D call, TRBD1, has no DNA check behind it. TRBV21-1 is shown as a pseudogene. The CDR3 has 18 amino acids. The CDR3: CASSKEDVGQSSYNEQFF. The CDR3 region has the DNA TGTGCCAGCAGCAAAGAGGATGTGGGACAGAGCTCCTACAATGAGCAGTTCTTC.

This clone showed up just a few times. The chain recombines TRBV7-2 with TRBJ1-5; 8 bases are shared with TRBD1. V was clipped by 4 bases and J by 0 bases; unmatched bases: 8. Germline lookup yields CDR1 SGHTA and CDR2 FQGNSA. This CDR3 has 17 amino acids. The CDR3 coding sequence is TGTGCCAGCAGCTCGTTGACAGGGGTTTATAGCAATCAGCCCCAGCATTTT. The encoded protein is CASSSLTGVYSNQPQHF.

The chain links TRBV25-1 to TRBJ1-2, with D uncertain. V was trimmed by 6 bases and J by 1 base, leaving 12 bases between them. From germline, CDR1 is MGHDK and CDR2 SYGVNS. This CDR3 has 14 residues. Here the CDR3 reads CASSQVGDNYGYTF. The DNA of the CDR3 is TGTGCCAGCAGCCAAGTCGGGGATAACTATGGCTACACCTTC.

The chain couples TRBV9 to TRBJ2-2; 8 positions match TRBD2. The germline gives CDR1 SGDLS, CDR2 YYNGEE. Trimming cost V 5 bases and J 6 bases; bases outside gene matches: 6. The CDR3 loop spans 14 amino acids. Here the CDR3 DNA reads TGTGCCAGCAGGGCTAGCGGGTTGTCCGGGGAGCTGTTTTTT. Its protein is CASRASGLSGELFF. Complete variable domain (other parts from reference TRBV9 and TRBJ2-2): DSGVTQTPKHLITATGQRVTLRCSPRSGDLSVYWYQQSLDQGLQFLIQYYNGEERAKGNILERFSAQQFPDLHSELNLSSLELGDSALYFCASRASGLSGELFFGEGSRLTVL.